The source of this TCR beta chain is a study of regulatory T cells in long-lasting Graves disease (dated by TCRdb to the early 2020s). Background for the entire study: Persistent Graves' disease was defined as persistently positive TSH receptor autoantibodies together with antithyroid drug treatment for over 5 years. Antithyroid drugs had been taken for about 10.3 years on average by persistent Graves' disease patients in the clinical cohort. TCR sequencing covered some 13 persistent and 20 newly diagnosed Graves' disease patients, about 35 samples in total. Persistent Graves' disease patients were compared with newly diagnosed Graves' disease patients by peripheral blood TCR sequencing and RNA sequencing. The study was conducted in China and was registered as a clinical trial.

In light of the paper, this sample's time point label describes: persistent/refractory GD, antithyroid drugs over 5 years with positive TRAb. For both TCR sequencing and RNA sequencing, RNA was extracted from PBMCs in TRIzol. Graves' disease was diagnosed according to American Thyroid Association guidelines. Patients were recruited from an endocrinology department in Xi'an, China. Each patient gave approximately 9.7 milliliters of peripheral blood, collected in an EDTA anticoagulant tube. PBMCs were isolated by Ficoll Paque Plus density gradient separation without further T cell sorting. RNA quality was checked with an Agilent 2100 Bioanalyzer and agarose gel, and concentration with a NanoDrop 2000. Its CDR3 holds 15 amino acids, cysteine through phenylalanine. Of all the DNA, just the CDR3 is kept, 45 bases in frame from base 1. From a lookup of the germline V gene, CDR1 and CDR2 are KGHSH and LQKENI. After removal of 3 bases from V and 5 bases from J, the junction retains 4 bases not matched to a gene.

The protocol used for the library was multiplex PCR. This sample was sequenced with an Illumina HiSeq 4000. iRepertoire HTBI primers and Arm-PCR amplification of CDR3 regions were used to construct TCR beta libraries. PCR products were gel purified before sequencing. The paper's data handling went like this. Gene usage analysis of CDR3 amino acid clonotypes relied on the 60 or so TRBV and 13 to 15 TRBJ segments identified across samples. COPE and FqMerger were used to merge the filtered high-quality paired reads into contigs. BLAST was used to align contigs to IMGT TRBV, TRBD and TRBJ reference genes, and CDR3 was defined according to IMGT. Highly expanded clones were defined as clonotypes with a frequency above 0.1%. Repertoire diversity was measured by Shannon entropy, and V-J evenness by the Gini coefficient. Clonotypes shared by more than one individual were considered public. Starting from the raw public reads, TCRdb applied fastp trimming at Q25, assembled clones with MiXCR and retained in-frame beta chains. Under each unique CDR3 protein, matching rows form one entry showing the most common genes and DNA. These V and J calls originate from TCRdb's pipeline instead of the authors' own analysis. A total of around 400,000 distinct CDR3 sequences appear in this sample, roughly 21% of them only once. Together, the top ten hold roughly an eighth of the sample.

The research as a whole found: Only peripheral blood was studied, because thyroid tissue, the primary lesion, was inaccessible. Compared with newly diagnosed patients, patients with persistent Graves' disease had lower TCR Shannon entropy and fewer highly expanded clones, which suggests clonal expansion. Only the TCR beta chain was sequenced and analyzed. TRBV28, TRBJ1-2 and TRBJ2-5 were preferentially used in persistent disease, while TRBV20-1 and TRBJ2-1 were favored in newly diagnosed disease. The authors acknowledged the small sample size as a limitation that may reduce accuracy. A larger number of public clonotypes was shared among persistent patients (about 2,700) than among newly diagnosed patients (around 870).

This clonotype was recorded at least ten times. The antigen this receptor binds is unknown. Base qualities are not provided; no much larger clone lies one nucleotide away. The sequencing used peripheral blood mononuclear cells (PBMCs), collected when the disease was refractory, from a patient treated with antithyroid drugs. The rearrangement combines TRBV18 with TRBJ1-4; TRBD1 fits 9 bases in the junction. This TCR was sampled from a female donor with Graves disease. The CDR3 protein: CASSPRTGENEKLFF. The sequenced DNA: TGTGCCAGCTCACCCCGGACAGGGGAGAATGAAAAACTGTTTTTT. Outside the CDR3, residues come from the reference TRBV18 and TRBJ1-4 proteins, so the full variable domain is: NAGVMQNPRHLVRRRGQEARLRCSPMKGHSHVYWYRQLPEEGLKFMVYLQKENIIDESGMPKERFSAEFPKEGPSILRIQQVVRGDSAAYFCASSPRTGENEKLFFGSGTQLSVL.